The TCR beta chain under discussion was sequenced for a study of neurological immune-mediated disorders. The ends were cut back, 0 bases at V and 5 bases at J, with 11 bases in the middle. CDR1 is SGHRS and CDR2 is YFSETQ in the germline V gene. This CDR3 contains 14 residues. This clonotype was recorded many times. Each CDR3 protein gets one entry after TCRdb re-called the 5' RACE reads with MiXCR. The data contain tens of thousands of distinct CDR3 sequences, around 14% of them seen just once; the ten biggest clones take up roughly 30%. PBMCs stored at -80 C, numbering 2 million, were the origin of the unsorted libraries.

The sequenced material came from PBMCs. V is TRBV5-1 and J is TRBJ2-5; D is possibly TRBD1 or TRBD2 (5 bases each). The clonotype was recovered from a woman in her forties or fifties with HTLV-1-associated myelopathy (HAM/TSP). The CDR3, as DNA: TGCGCCAGCAGCTTGGTAGGGGCGGGCGAGACCCAGTACTTC. This gives the protein CASSLVGAGETQYF.